Listed here are 28 T cell receptor beta chains from one sample, sequenced in a study of T-cell reconstitution after alpha-beta-depleted transplantation in children. Construction of the TCRbeta library involved unique molecular identifiers. TCRdb called the PCR reads again in MiXCR, with one record for every CDR3 protein. The sample consists of around 400,000 distinct CDR3 sequences, roughly 22% of them appearing once. The input for sequencing was PBMCs from the stem cell graft donor, taken from the stem cell graft. Every receptor here comes from a human donor who donated a stem cell graft to a child with acute myeloid leukemia.

This clonotype was observed a few times. This chain links TRBV25-1 with TRBJ2-1; 15 bases align to TRBD2. In germline, CDR1 is MGHDK, CDR2 SYGVNS. The V gene end was trimmed by 1 base and the J gene end by 0 bases; junction bases not matched to a gene: 4. The CDR3 has 19 amino acids. The CDR3 DNA is TGTGCCAGCAGTGAATCCGGGACTAGCGGGAGGAGCTCCTACAATGAGCAGTTCTTC. This translates into CASSESGTSGRSSYNEQFF.

This clonotype has more than one count but fewer than ten. The chain links TRBV5-1 to TRBJ1-4; no firm D call. V lost 4 bases, J lost 8 bases, and 12 bases lay in between. This CDR3 contains 13 residues. The germline gives CDR1 SGHRS, CDR2 YFSETQ. CDR3 region: CASSPSEGEKLFF. The CDR3 nucleotides are TGCGCCAGCAGCCCTTCCGAAGGGGAAAAACTGTTTTTT.

J is TRBJ1-2 and V is TRBV12-3 or TRBV12-4, with D tentatively TRBD1 (5 bases). There are 12 residues in the CDR3. V gave up 6 bases and J gave up 4 bases, with 9 bases separating them. This chain's CDR3 is CASSTDSYGYTF. CDR3 nucleotide sequence: TGTGCCAGCAGCACTGACAGCTATGGCTACACCTTC.

This rearrangement joins TRBV6-5 to TRBJ2-3; 7 bases line up with TRBD2. Germline V gene data show CDR1 as MNHEY and CDR2 as SVGAGI. This CDR3 region has 16 residues. Trimming cost V 0 bases and J 1 base; bases outside gene matches: 4. For the CDR3, the DNA is TGTGCCAGCAGTTACTCAGCGGGACGGGGCACAGATACGCAGTATTTT. Translated, it gives CASSYSAGRGTDTQYF.

The chain links TRBV20-1 to TRBJ2-7; 10 bases map to TRBD2. J gave up 4 bases and V 5 bases, and 5 bases lay outside the gene matches. Germline CDR1 reads DFQATT; CDR2 reads SNEGSKA (reference sequence). This CDR3 spans 13 amino acids. Written as DNA, the CDR3 is TGCAGTGCTTCAGCGGGAGGGCCTTACGAGCAGTACTTC. It translates to CSASAGGPYEQYF.

This clonotype was picked up a small number of times. The chain combines TRBV7-2 with TRBJ1-1; D ambiguous. V lost 9 bases, J lost 7 bases, and 6 bases lay in between. The CDR3 has 9 residues. Germline V gene data show CDR1 as SGHTA and CDR2 as FQGNSA. The CDR3, as DNA: TGTGCCAGACATCATGAAGCTTTCTTT. It specifies CARHHEAFF.

This clonotype was detected ten times or more. V is TRBV5-1 and J is TRBJ2-7, with D perhaps TRBD2 (6 bases). The CDR3 loop spans 16 amino acids. Trimming shortened V by 4 bases and J by 2 bases, and 19 bases separated the two germline ends. CDR1 is SGHRS and CDR2 is YFSETQ in the germline V gene. CDR3 coding DNA: TGCGCCAGCAGCCGAGTCGGGACCGGGGGAGCCTACGAGCAGTACTTC. Its protein is CASSRVGTGGAYEQYF.

This clonotype was found many times. The DNA is left out, because the CDR3 cannot be placed on it with certainty; the CDR3 is given as TCRdb lists it. V gene TRBV6-5 combines with J gene TRBJ2-1; the table's D call TRBD1 went unverified against the DNA. Germline values: CDR1 MNHEY, CDR2 SVGAGI. The CDR3 adds up to 13 amino acids, both ends counted. CDR3 sequence: CASSSSGFGEQFF.

This clonotype has at least ten counts. This chain links TRBV20-1 with TRBJ2-5, with 8 positions matching TRBD2. The ends lost 0 bases at V and 5 bases at J; junction bases unmatched: 11. Germline V gene data show CDR1 as DFQATT and CDR2 as SNEGSKA (reference sequence). This CDR3 has 16 amino acids. DNA of the CDR3: TGCAGTGCTAGAGATGTCCGTCGGGAGGGGGGGGAGACCCAGTACTTC. Amino acids: CSARDVRREGGETQYF.

This clonotype was recorded many times. The chain joins TRBV20-1 to TRBJ1-5; 9 nucleotides align to TRBD1. The CDR3 totals 13 residues. Trimming took 6 bases from V and 7 from J; bases not matched to a gene: 7. Germline CDR1 and CDR2: DFQATT and SNEGSKA (reference sequence). The CDR3 reads CSATGTGKQPQHF. CDR3 nucleotides: TGCAGTGCCACCGGGACAGGGAAGCAGCCCCAGCATTTT.

This clonotype was seen a few times. This chain uses TRBV7-9 with TRBJ1-3; D remains unclear. Germline V gene lookup returns CDR1 SEHNR and CDR2 FQNEAQ (reference sequence). V dropped 1 base and J dropped 3 bases, with 16 bases sitting between them. This CDR3 has 17 residues. CDR3 in amino acids: CASSLEATVRFGNTIYF. In nucleotides, the CDR3 is TGTGCCAGCAGCTTAGAGGCCACGGTCCGTTTTGGAAACACCATATATTTT.

Ten or more counts support this clonotype. Germline is not matched at one junction end, which may reflect a read error. The chain employs TRBV4-3 and TRBJ2-2; D is uncertain. CDR1 is LGHNA and CDR2 is YSLEER in the germline V gene. The CDR3 is 15 amino acids. DNA of the CDR3: TGCGCCAGCCGCCAAATGAGACATACTACCGGGGAGCTGTTTTTT. Translated: CASRQMRHTTGELFF.

In its sample, this clonotype was seen many times. The chain uses TRBV29-1 and TRBJ1-4; D unclear. Germline CDR1 and CDR2: SQVTM and ANQGSEA. The V gene lost 1 base and the J gene lost 8 bases, with 11 bases spanning the gap. The CDR3 runs to 13 residues. CDR3 sequence reads: CSVEGDDAEKLFF. The CDR3 nucleotides are TGCAGCGTTGAAGGTGATGATGCGGAAAAACTGTTTTTT.

This clonotype was seen a few times. This rearrangement joins TRBV7-6 to TRBJ1-5; 11 bases fit TRBD1. The length of the CDR3 is 18 residues. The ends lost 0 bases at V and 0 bases at J; junction bases unmatched: 4. The germline gives CDR1 SGHVS, CDR2 FNYEAQ. The CDR3 loop reads CASSLAGTGGVSNQPQHF. CDR3 nucleotides: TGTGCCAGCAGCTTAGCGGGGACAGGGGGAGTTAGCAATCAGCCCCAGCATTTT.

This clonotype was seen a few times. This chain joins TRBV29-1 and TRBJ1-5; 7 nucleotides agree with TRBD1. J was trimmed by 4 bases and V by 6 bases; bases with no gene match: 6. CDR3 length: 13 amino acids. Germline values: CDR1 SQVTM, CDR2 ANQGSEA. CDR3 protein: CSVLTGANQPQHF. CDR3 bases: TGCAGCGTCTTAACAGGGGCGAATCAGCCCCAGCATTTT.

The rearrangement joins TRBV20-1 to TRBJ2-3, with 8 bases lining up with TRBD2. The junction had 7 bases not matched to a gene; V was cut back by 7 bases and J by 1 base. The CDR3 length is 14 residues. The germline CDR1 and CDR2 sequences are DFQATT and SNEGSKA (reference sequence). The DNA for the CDR3 is TGCAGTGTTGAGACTAGCGTAGGCACAGATACGCAGTATTTT. As protein: CSVETSVGTDTQYF.

This clonotype has at least ten counts. The chain has TRBV29-1 and TRBJ2-1; 7 bases are a match to TRBD2. J lost 2 bases, V lost 4 bases, and 11 bases had no gene match. The CDR3 has 16 amino acids. Germline V lookup: CDR1 SQVTM, CDR2 ANQGSEA. The CDR3 spells CSVGGGGRSPYNEQFF. CDR3 sequence (DNA): TGCAGCGTTGGAGGCGGCGGGAGAAGCCCCTACAATGAGCAGTTCTTC.

This clonotype came up a few times. CDR3 sequence: CASSHQRFRANVLTF. CDR3 bases: TGTGCCAGCAGCCATCAGAGGTTTAGGGCCAACGTCCTGACTTTC. The chain links TRBV12-3 or TRBV12-4 to TRBJ2-6; D call uncertain. The ends were cut back, 6 bases at V and 5 bases at J, with 14 bases in the middle. There are 15 residues in the CDR3.

V usage is TRBV12-3 or TRBV12-4 and J usage is TRBJ2-1, with 10 nucleotides matching TRBD2. CDR3 size: 20 residues. The V segment lost 6 bases and the J segment 3 bases; nucleotides outside the gene matches: 20. CDR3 bases: TGTGCCAGCAGAAAACGGTCGTATTTTGGACTAGCGGAAAACTACAATGAGCAGTTCTTC. Its translation: CASRKRSYFGLAENYNEQFF.

Only a few counts were recorded for this clonotype. The CDR3 protein is CSARDRRAGAVDTGELFF. The CDR3 DNA reads as TGCAGTGCTAGAGATCGCAGAGCGGGAGCGGTTGACACCGGGGAGCTGTTTTTT. The genes are TRBV20-1 and TRBJ2-2; 8 bases are a match to TRBD2. J lost 3 bases, V lost 0 bases, and 12 bases had no gene match. The V gene's germline CDR1 is DFQATT and CDR2 SNEGSKA (reference sequence). The CDR3 is 18 residues long.

The chain employs TRBV12-3 or TRBV12-4 and TRBJ2-6; D is undetermined. V was pared by 5 bases and J by 1 base, with 6 bases between. The CDR3 length is 14 residues. CDR3 DNA: TGTGCCAGCAGTCCACGTTCTGGGGCCAACGTCCTGACTTTC. Translated, it gives CASSPRSGANVLTF.

This clonotype was observed once. The chain uses TRBV4-2 and TRBJ2-3; 11 bases are a match to TRBD2. CDR1 is LGHNA, CDR2 YNFKEQ, per germline. J lost 0 bases, V lost 2 bases, and 1 base had no gene match. The CDR3 totals 16 residues. The CDR3 nucleotides are TGTGCCAGCAGCCAAATAGCGGGAGGGAGCACAGATACGCAGTATTTT. Residues: CASSQIAGGSTDTQYF.

The sample holds many counts of this clonotype. V gene TRBV20-1 combines with J gene TRBJ2-1, with 8 bases fitting TRBD2. The CDR3 is 14 amino acids. With V trimmed by 4 bases and J by 8 bases, 10 bases remained unmatched. Germline values: CDR1 DFQATT, CDR2 SNEGSKA (reference sequence). The CDR3 loop is CSAIMPGLGDEQFF. Here the CDR3 DNA reads TGCAGTGCTATTATGCCGGGACTAGGGGATGAGCAGTTCTTC.

The chain recombines TRBV27 with TRBJ2-7; 10 bases align to TRBD1. This CDR3 comprises 16 residues. The ends lost 0 bases at V and 3 bases at J; junction bases unmatched: 5. Germline loops: CDR1 MNHEY, CDR2 SMNVEV (reference sequence). CDR3 loop: CASSLSAGTGVYEQYF. DNA for the CDR3: TGTGCCAGCAGTTTATCGGCCGGGACAGGGGTCTACGAGCAGTACTTC.

This clonotype occurred many times. V and J are TRBV29-1 and TRBJ2-7, with D perhaps TRBD2 (6 bases). This CDR3 region has 12 residues. Germline CDR1 is SQVTM and CDR2 is ANQGSEA. Trimming pared 4 bases from V and 0 bases from J, leaving 7 bases between. The CDR3 reads CSVAEGSYEQYF. Written as DNA, the CDR3 is TGCAGCGTTGCGGAGGGCTCCTACGAGCAGTACTTC.

In this sample, this clonotype turned up a few times. V usage is TRBV20-1 and J usage is TRBJ2-1; 9 positions match TRBD1. CDR1 and CDR2 from the germline V gene are DFQATT and SNEGSKA (reference sequence). The CDR3 consists of 13 residues. J was trimmed by 8 bases and V by 6 bases; bases with no gene match: 8. The CDR3 loop reads CSARQGVGDEQFF. DNA of the CDR3: TGCAGTGCCAGACAGGGGGTCGGGGATGAGCAGTTCTTC.

There are a few counts of this clonotype. This rearrangement joins TRBV20-1 to TRBJ2-2; TRBD2 aligns across 13 bases. Germline loops: CDR1 DFQATT, CDR2 SNEGSKA (reference sequence). CDR3 length equals 15 residues. V shed 3 bases, J shed 7 bases, and the junction held 5 bases outside the gene matches. The CDR3 coding sequence is TGCAGTGCTAGTGGACTAGCGGGAGAGGTCGGGGAGCTGTTTTTT. Amino acid sequence: CSASGLAGEVGELFF.

Many counts were recorded for this clonotype. The chain joins TRBV6-5 to TRBJ2-1, with D tentatively TRBD2 (6 bases). The CDR3 sequence is 13 residues long. V lost 6 bases to trimming and J lost 6 bases, with 12 bases between them. Germline CDR1 and CDR2: MNHEY and SVGAGI. In DNA, the CDR3 is TGTGCCAGCAGGCCACTAGCTTTCAATGAGCAGTTCTTC. Its protein product is CASRPLAFNEQFF.